These 22 T cell receptor beta chains were sequenced from one sample in a study of vaccination effects on CD4 cells after COVID-19. Their antigens are not known. Using immunoSEQ multiplex PCR, the repertoire was profiled, and TCRdb retains in-frame clones only, with some absent. The table includes some 70,000 clones, about four fifths detected once. Antigen-specific CD4+ T cells were first expanded with viral peptide pools by the ViraFEST assay and only then sequenced. Researchers isolated CD4+ T cells once approximately ten days of culture had elapsed. Negative nucleocapsid antibody tests before and after vaccination confirmed no previous SARS-CoV-2 infection. The sequenced sample was CD4+ T cells from PBMCs cultured with SARS-CoV-2 spike peptides, obtained before COVID-19 vaccination. All receptors come from a human donor who received a COVID-19 vaccine.

The genes are TRBV12-5 and TRBJ2-6; D gene ambiguous. CDR1 is LGHNT, CDR2 FRNRAP, per germline. Trimming removed 3 bases from V and 0 bases from J, with 6 bases in between. The length of the CDR3 is 15 residues. The CDR3 protein is CASGLRFSGANVLTF. The DNA of the CDR3 is TGTGCTAGTGGTTTAAGATTCTCTGGGGCCAACGTCCTGACTTTC.

V usage is TRBV6-6 and J usage is TRBJ1-1; D uncertain. The V gene lost 6 bases and the J gene lost 6 bases, with 14 bases spanning the gap. This CDR3 comprises 13 residues. Germline CDR1 is MNHNY and CDR2 is SVGAGI (reference sequence). Written as DNA, the CDR3 is TGTGCCAGCAGCCCTGACGGCATCTCTGAAGCTTTCTTT. The encoded protein is CASSPDGISEAFF.

The CDR3 here is CSVVVTNTDTQYF. The CDR3 nucleotides read TGCAGCGTTGTGGTGACAAACACAGATACGCAGTATTTT. The chain links TRBV29-1 to TRBJ2-3; no clear D gene. This CDR3 spans 13 amino acids. Germline CDR1 is SQVTM and CDR2 is ANQGSEA. V was clipped by 4 bases and J by 2 bases, with 10 bases between them.

The chain recombines TRBV5-1 with TRBJ1-1, with D possibly matching TRBD1 (5 bases). The V and J ends lost 0 bases and 3 bases respectively, with 9 bases between them. The germline gives CDR1 SGHRS, CDR2 YFSETQ. This CDR3 is 14 amino acids long. The DNA for the CDR3 is TGCGCCAGCAGCTTGGGGTCGACAGACACTGAAGCTTTCTTT. This translates into CASSLGSTDTEAFF.

The chain employs TRBV2 and TRBJ1-2; 9 nucleotides match TRBD1. In germline, CDR1 is SNHLY, CDR2 FYNNEI. CDR3 length equals 11 residues. The DNA for the CDR3 is TGTGCACAGACAGGGGGATATGGCTACACCTTC. This translates into CAQTGGYGYTF.

This clone was seen once. This chain joins TRBV12-3 or TRBV12-4 and TRBJ2-4, with D possibly being TRBD1 (5 bases). CDR3 length equals 13 residues. V dropped 7 bases and J dropped 0 bases, with 7 bases sitting between them. CDR3 sequence (DNA): TGTGCCAGCACTGGGGCAGCCAAAAACATTCAGTACTTC. Translating gives CASTGAAKNIQYF.

The genes are TRBV7-3 and TRBJ2-3; TRBD2 is a possible D gene (5 bases). The CDR3 loop spans 12 amino acids. The V end lost 5 bases, the J end lost 4 bases, and 7 bases lay between the germline ends. Germline CDR1 SGHTA, CDR2 FQGTGA. CDR3 in DNA: TGTGCCAGCAGCCTCGGGGCAGATACGCAGTATTTT. This codes for CASSLGADTQYF.

The sample holds one count of this clone. The J gene is TRBJ2-6, the V gene TRBV24-1; D gene unclear. Trimming pared 5 bases from V and 4 bases from J, leaving 11 bases between. CDR1 and CDR2 from the germline V gene are KGHDR and SFDVKD. The CDR3 consists of 15 residues. The CDR3 protein is CATSGKGFGANVLTF. The CDR3 coding sequence is TGTGCCACCAGTGGTAAAGGGTTCGGGGCCAACGTCCTGACTTTC.

The chain employs TRBV28 and TRBJ1-4; tentatively, D is TRBD1 (5 bases). Germline CDR1 is MDHEN and CDR2 is SYDVKM. Trimming pared 7 bases from V and 8 bases from J, leaving 20 bases between. CDR3 size: 15 residues. CDR3: CASKVGGRDGEKLFF. The CDR3 DNA is TGTGCCAGCAAGGTGGGTGGAAGGGACGGCGAAAAACTGTTTTTT.

This clone was detected a few times. The chain joins TRBV5-1 to TRBJ2-1; 11 bases fit TRBD1. V dropped 4 bases and J dropped 8; count of bases not matched to a gene: 5. The CDR3 spans 14 residues. Germline lookup yields CDR1 SGHRS and CDR2 YFSETQ. CDR3 sequence (DNA): TGCGCCAGCAGCGCCGGACAGGGGGCGGATGAGCAGTTCTTC. Its protein product is CASSAGQGADEQFF.

The chain links TRBV28 to TRBJ2-5, with a tentative D call TRBD1 (5 bases). V lost 11 bases to trimming and J lost 2 bases, with 12 bases between them. From germline, CDR1 is MDHEN and CDR2 SYDVKM. The CDR3 has 12 amino acids. The CDR3 sequence is CASRALQETQYF. CDR3 bases: TGTGCCTCCAGGGCGTTACAAGAGACCCAGTACTTC.

The rearrangement joins TRBV7-8 to TRBJ1-6; TRBD1 matches at 8 bases. The CDR3 totals 14 residues. The V gene end was trimmed by 3 bases and the J gene end by 9 bases; junction bases not matched to a gene: 4. The germline V gene has CDR1 SGHVS and CDR2 FQNEAQ. CDR3 DNA sequence: TGTGCCAGCAGCTTGACAGGGGACGGTTCACCCCTCCACTTT. It codes for CASSLTGDGSPLHF.

The chain joins TRBV5-1 to TRBJ1-2; D is possibly TRBD1 (5 bases). The CDR3 contains 16 residues. CDR1 and CDR2 (germline): SGHRS, YFSETQ. Trimming stripped 2 bases from V and 3 bases from J, with 17 bases between. In DNA, the CDR3 is TGCGCCAGCAGCTTAGGGACGAATAGGGGCGACTATGGCTACACCTTC. As protein: CASSLGTNRGDYGYTF.

This clone occurred once. The rearrangement links TRBV24-1 to TRBJ2-1; 7 bases fit TRBD2. Germline CDR1 is KGHDR and CDR2 is SFDVKD. The CDR3 consists of 16 residues. V shed 3 bases and J 4 bases; nucleotides not matched to a gene: 8. For the CDR3, the DNA is TGTGCCACCAGTGATCCCGCTGGGGGGGGATACAATGAGCAGTTCTTC. Its translation is CATSDPAGGGYNEQFF.

The V and J genes are TRBV19 and TRBJ2-3; TRBD1 or TRBD2 may be the D gene (5 bases each). The CDR3 is 13 amino acids. V lost 6 bases and J lost 3, with 10 bases in between. Germline CDR1 reads LNHDA; CDR2 reads SQIVND (reference sequence). Here the CDR3 DNA reads TGTGCCAGTAGGTGGGGGAGTACAGATACGCAGTATTTT. Translating gives CASRWGSTDTQYF.

J is TRBJ2-5 and V is TRBV4-1; D may be TRBD1 or TRBD2 (5 bases each). V was trimmed by 5 bases and J by 7 bases, leaving 14 bases between them. Germline V gene sequence: CDR1 MGHRA, CDR2 YSYEKL. The CDR3 is 13 amino acids. As DNA, the CDR3 is TGCGCCAGCAGCGCCTGGGACCCCTTGACCCAGTACTTC. Its protein is CASSAWDPLTQYF.

V is TRBV6-5 and J is TRBJ1-5, with D unresolved. CDR3 size: 13 residues. V was trimmed by 7 bases and J by 0 bases, leaving 7 bases between them. Germline V gene lookup returns CDR1 MNHEY and CDR2 SVGAGI. The CDR3 nucleotides are TGTGCCAGCAACGTCTTTAGCAATCAGCCCCAGCATTTT. Translating gives CASNVFSNQPQHF.

A word on this clone: Other DNA sequences in this specimen translate into the identical CDR3. The V call is TRBV11-2, the J call TRBJ1-1; D gene unclear. The CDR3 extends over 13 amino acids. From germline, CDR1 is SGHAT and CDR2 FQNNGV. Deletions cut 1 base from V and 10 bases from J, with 13 bases between. The CDR3 region has the DNA TGTGCCAGCAGCTTAGTAGCCGTATCAGGAGCTTTCTTT. Encoded protein: CASSLVAVSGAFF.

CDR3 region: CASSLAGTSSGNTIYF. As DNA, the CDR3 is TGTGCCAGCAGCTTAGCGGGGACCAGCTCTGGAAACACCATATATTTT. V and J are TRBV7-2 and TRBJ1-3, with a weak D call TRBD1 (5 bases). This CDR3 contains 16 residues. Germline-derived CDR1 and CDR2 are SGHTA and FQGNSA. The ends were cut back, 0 bases at V and 0 bases at J, with 9 bases in the middle. The full variable domain, its missing parts supplied by reference TRBV7-2 and TRBJ1-3, is GAGVSQSPSNKVTEKGKDVELRCDPISGHTALYWYRQSLGQGLEFLIYFQGNSAPDKSGLPSDRFSAERTGGSVSTLTIQRTQQEDSAVYLCASSLAGTSSGNTIYFGEGSWLTVV.

The V gene is TRBV19, the J gene TRBJ1-4, with no clear D. This CDR3 is 15 amino acids long. Germline values: CDR1 LNHDA, CDR2 SQIVND (reference sequence). V gave up 3 bases and J gave up 8 bases, with 16 bases separating them. The CDR3 nucleotides read TGTGCCAGTAGTATCGAAGCCTGGGTCGGGGAAAAACTGTTTTTT. It specifies CASSIEAWVGEKLFF.

The chain combines TRBV19 with TRBJ1-5; D unclear. Germline lookup yields CDR1 LNHDA and CDR2 SQIVND (reference sequence). Between the trimmed V and J ends, which lost 7 bases and 4 bases, there was a span of 17 bases. There are 15 residues in the CDR3. The CDR3 sequence: CASIRGGRANQPQHF. CDR3 DNA sequence: TGTGCCAGTATCCGAGGAGGTCGCGCTAATCAGCCCCAGCATTTT. Full variable domain (missing parts from reference TRBV19 and TRBJ1-5): DGGITQSPKYLFRKEGQNVTLSCEQNLNHDAMYWYRQDPGQGLRLIYYSQIVNDFQKGDIAEGYSVSREKKESFPLTVTSAQKNPTAFYLCASIRGGRANQPQHFGDGTRLSIL.

This clone showed up just once. The chain uses TRBV6-6 and TRBJ1-3; D is undetermined. The CDR3 contains 15 residues. Trimming cost V 6 bases and J 0 bases, with 12 bases left between them. Germline V gives CDR1 MNHNY, CDR2 SVGAGI (reference sequence). The CDR3 is CASSPQLSSGNTIYF. DNA of the CDR3: TGTGCCAGCAGCCCACAGCTCAGCTCTGGAAACACCATATATTTT.